What follows is one T cell receptor beta chain and its context. Its antigen is not known. This sample was taken from a study of Ad26.COV2.S vaccination and SARS-CoV-2 variants. Study-wide background: The trial was COV1001 and the donor's arm was Ad26.COV2.S. Administration of Ad26.COV2.S was intramuscular, either once or twice 56 days apart.

Profiling relied on immunoSEQ multiplex PCR, and the TCRdb table lists in-frame clones only, not all of them. The sample comprises 250,000 or so clones, around 85% of which are singletons, and about 2.7% rests with the top ten. The study's findings and limits: There was reportedly substantial breadth in spike-specific CD8+ and CD4+ T cell responses after vaccination.

The CDR3 consists of 15 residues. Per the germline V gene, CDR1 is SGHVS and CDR2 is FNYEAQ. V was trimmed by 3 bases and J by 0 bases, leaving 8 bases between them. Treatment of the sample: 15 to 20 received Ad26.COV2.S at low or high dose, single or two shots; about 5 received placebo; per-sample allocation not given. Specimens were obtained on day 63 following the first vaccine or placebo injection. This Boston cohort included adults aged 18-55 years. The material was peripheral blood, obtained in a trial of Ad26.COV2.S vaccine versus placebo. The receptor's source is a person between 18 and 60 years old who received the Ad26.COV2.S COVID-19 vaccine or a placebo. The chain joins TRBV7-6 to TRBJ2-2; perhaps TRBD2 as D (6 bases). The CDR3 sequence is CASSLEGTNTGELFF. CDR3 nucleotides: TGTGCCAGCAGCTTGGAGGGTACGAACACCGGGGAGCTGTTTTTT.